This TCR beta chain was obtained from a study of cytomegalovirus exposure and HLA in healthy donors. General study findings and limits: More clonal expansion characterized HLA-associated TCR beta chains than equally common others in a later analysis.

Comments on this clone: Its antigen remains unidentified.

13 Jbeta primers and 60 Vbeta primers were used for the PCR. The data were produced by immunoSEQ multiplex PCR, yet TCRdb's version contains in-frame clones alone and is incomplete. Of around 140,000 clones listed, about 73% are singletons. The CDR3 runs to 14 residues. The ends were cut back, 6 bases at V and 0 bases at J, with 11 bases in the middle. Germline V gives CDR1 SNHLY, CDR2 FYNNEI. The gene calls are TRBV2 and TRBJ1-1; D perhaps matches TRBD1 (5 bases). The clonotype was recovered from a woman aged 55-69 years in good health and CMV-seropositive. Sequenced: PBMCs. CDR3 in DNA: TGTGCCAGCAGAAACAGGTTCATGAACACTGAAGCTTTCTTT. Translated, it gives CASRNRFMNTEAFF. Drawing the rest from reference TRBV2 and TRBJ1-1, the complete variable domain is EPEVTQTPSHQVTQMGQEVILRCVPISNHLYFYWYRQILGQKVEFLVSFYNNEISEKSEIFDDQFSVERPDGSNFTLKIRSTKLEDSAMYFCASRNRFMNTEAFFGQGTRLTVV.